This is a list of T cell receptor beta chains from one sample in a study of T cell responses to AZD1222 COVID-19 vaccine. Only in-frame clones appear in the TCRdb table, and some are missing; sequencing was by immunoSEQ multiplex PCR. The table lists 120,000 or so clones, about 88% of them singletons, with under 9.5% in the top ten. The source material was peripheral blood, sampled on day 0 of AZD1222 vaccination. All receptors derive from an adult in good health. Each CDR3 is given with its conserved first and last residue. Fields, in order: D gene, V gene, clone size, J gene, CDR3 DNA, CDR3 protein. D genes are given only for firm matches. Rows may omit the clone size; those that give it use once, few, many or a size class.

.,TRBV12-3/TRBV12-4,.,TRBJ1-1,TGTGCCACACGGCCCCGGGGCACTGAAGCTTTCTTT,CATRPRGTEAFF
.,TRBV28,.,TRBJ2-2,TGTGCCAGCAGCTCCGGACAGTCCGGGGAGCTGTTTTTT,CASSSGQSGELFF
TRBD1,TRBV28,.,TRBJ1-4,TGTGCCAGCAGTTTAGGGGGGACAGTTAATGAAAAACTGTTTTTT,CASSLGGTVNEKLFF
.,TRBV3-1/TRBV3-2,.,TRBJ2-5,TGTGCCAGCAGCCAACAAGAGACCCAGTACTTC,CASSQQETQYF
TRBD1,TRBV6-5,.,TRBJ2-3,TGTGCCATCGAGACAGGGGGCACAGATACGCAGTATTTT,CAIETGGTDTQYF
.,TRBV6-5,.,TRBJ1-2,TGTGCCAGCACGTTATCTTCTGGTACTAACTATGGCTACACCTTC,CASTLSSGTNYGYTF
.,TRBV2,.,TRBJ1-2,TGTGCCAGCAGTGAGGCTCGGGGATTCGGCTACACCTTC,CASSEARGFGYTF
.,TRBV3-1/TRBV3-2,once,TRBJ1-1,TGTGCCAGCAGTCGGACAGAGGACACTGAAGCTTTCTTT,CASSRTEDTEAFF
.,TRBV6-5,.,TRBJ1-4,TGTGCCAGCAGTTACCTAGGGGTCTCCGGAGAAAAACTGTTTTTT,CASSYLGVSGEKLFF
.,TRBV18,few,TRBJ1-1,TGTGCCAGCTCACCAGTTCAAACTGAAGCTTTCTTT,CASSPVQTEAFF
.,TRBV10-3,.,TRBJ2-5,TGTGCCATCAGTGATGGTGGGGGTCTCCAAGAGACCCAGTACTTC,CAISDGGGLQETQYF
TRBD2,TRBV14,.,TRBJ2-1,TGTGCCAGCAGCAGACTTAGCGGGGACCTCTCCTACAATGAGCAGTTCTTC,CASSRLSGDLSYNEQFF
.,TRBV6-5,.,TRBJ1-1,TGTGCCAGCACTCCTTCGGGCAGGGTGAACACTGAAGCTTTCTTT,CASTPSGRVNTEAFF
.,TRBV7-9,once,TRBJ2-7,TGTGCCAGCAGCTTAGGAAGGTCCATCCCCGAGGAGCAGTACTTC,CASSLGRSIPEEQYF
.,TRBV14,.,TRBJ1-4,TGTGCCAGCAGCCCCACGGCAGTTACAACTAATGAAAAACTGTTTTTT,CASSPTAVTTNEKLFF
.,TRBV3-1/TRBV3-2,.,TRBJ2-2,TGTGCCAGCAGCCAGTCTCCAGGGGCCGGGGAGCTGTTTTTT,CASSQSPGAGELFF
TRBD2,TRBV3-1/TRBV3-2,few,TRBJ2-5,TGTGCCAGCAGCCAAGATCCGGGAGGGGCAGAGACCCAGTACTTC,CASSQDPGGAETQYF
.,TRBV18,.,TRBJ2-3,TGTGCCACCCGGGATCTGAATACGCAGTATTTT,CATRDLNTQYF
TRBD1,TRBV6-5,.,TRBJ1-2,TGTGCCAGCAGCTCGACAGGGAACTACTATGGCTACACCTTC,CASSSTGNYYGYTF
.,TRBV12-3/TRBV12-4,.,TRBJ1-2,TGTGCCAGCAGTGACCGCCCTCCCTATGGCTACACCTTC,CASSDRPPYGYTF
.,TRBV11-3,.,TRBJ2-2,TGTGCCAGCAGCCATACCGGGGAGCTGTTTTTT,CASSHTGELFF
.,TRBV10-3,.,TRBJ2-7,TGTGCCATCAGTGAGTTTAACGAGCAGTACTTC,CAISEFNEQYF
TRBD1,TRBV10-3,.,TRBJ2-7,TGTGCCATCAGTGAGTCAAGGGGACAGGGGAACGAGCAGTACTTC,CAISESRGQGNEQYF
TRBD1,TRBV7-3,.,TRBJ2-2,TGTGCCAGCAGCTTAACGGGACAGGGGAGGGCCGGGGAGCTGTTTTTT,CASSLTGQGRAGELFF
TRBD2,TRBV7-2,.,TRBJ2-1,TGTGCCAGCAGCTTAGAGGCGGCGGGAGGGCCGACTGAGCAGTTCTTC,CASSLEAAGGPTEQFF
.,TRBV27,once,TRBJ2-7,TGTGCCAGCAGCCCCGGGACTTTCGGCTACGAGCAGTACTTC,CASSPGTFGYEQYF
.,TRBV9,.,TRBJ2-3,TGTGCCAGCAGCCCCCAGAGCGGGCGCACAGATACGCAGTATTTT,CASSPQSGRTDTQYF
TRBD1,TRBV27,.,TRBJ1-4,TGTGCCAGCACCTCAACCCCAGGGGGGTTCTTTAATGAAAAACTGTTTTTT,CASTSTPGGFFNEKLFF
.,TRBV5-1,.,TRBJ2-5,TGCGCCAGCAGCTTGGATTCAGCCTCGGAGACCCAGTACTTC,CASSLDSASETQYF
.,TRBV25-1,many,TRBJ1-1,TGTGCCAGCAGTTACACACACACTGAAGCTTTCTTT,CASSYTHTEAFF
.,TRBV4-3,few,TRBJ2-7,TGCGCCAGCAGCCAAGGGGTTGTAGCCTTCTACGAGCAGTACTTC,CASSQGVVAFYEQYF
.,TRBV7-2,.,TRBJ2-4,TGTGCCAGCCGCGAGACTTTAGCCAAAAACATTCAGTACTTC,CASRETLAKNIQYF
.,TRBV19,.,TRBJ1-3,TGTGCCAGTAGTAGGGGGGACTCTGGAAACACCATATATTTT,CASSRGDSGNTIYF
.,TRBV30,few,TRBJ2-7,TGTGCCTTCCACCGGGTCCTCACCTACGAGCAGTACTTC,CAFHRVLTYEQYF
TRBD2,TRBV19,once,TRBJ2-7,TGTGCCAGTAGTATATCACTAGCGGCCATATCCTACGAGCAGTACTTC,CASSISLAAISYEQYF
.,TRBV7-2,.,TRBJ1-1,TGTGCCAGCAGTTCACAGGGAGGCGGAAACACTGAAGCTTTCTTT,CASSSQGGGNTEAFF
.,TRBV6-5,.,TRBJ2-7,TGTGCCAGCAGGGTTCCCGGGACGGTCTACGAGCAGTACTTC,CASRVPGTVYEQYF
.,TRBV14,.,TRBJ2-5,TGTGCCAGCAGCCAAGTTGAGAAGACCCAGTACTTC,CASSQVEKTQYF
.,TRBV5-5,.,TRBJ2-1,TGTGCCAGCAGCCCAGGGGCGCGAACCTACAATGAGCAGTTCTTC,CASSPGARTYNEQFF
.,TRBV29-1,.,TRBJ2-7,TGCAGCGTTCGACAAGGGAGCACCTACGAGCAGTACTTC,CSVRQGSTYEQYF
TRBD1,TRBV7-2,few,TRBJ1-5,TGTGCCAGCAGCCCGACAGGGGGCAGGCAGCCCCAGCATTTT,CASSPTGGRQPQHF
TRBD2,TRBV5-1,.,TRBJ2-7,TGCGCCAGCAGCTTGGCCCCACTAGCGGGAGCGGGCTCCTACGAGCAGTACTTC,CASSLAPLAGAGSYEQYF
.,TRBV6-1,once,TRBJ1-3,TGTGCCAGCAGTGAAGCGCAGCCGGGGGCGGGTGGAAACACCATATATTTT,CASSEAQPGAGGNTIYF
.,TRBV28,.,TRBJ1-4,TGTGCCAGCAGTTACCGGCGGAACAGGGTAGGAACTCCAACTAATGAAAAACTGTTTTTT,CASSYRRNRVGTPTNEKLFF
.,TRBV5-4,.,TRBJ2-7,TGTGCCAGCAGCTTGACTCTAGGGGATCCGTACTTC,CASSLTLGDPYF
TRBD1,TRBV27,.,TRBJ1-2,TGTGCCAGCAGCATAGGACAGGGGCATGGCTACACCTTC,CASSIGQGHGYTF
TRBD1,TRBV18,.,TRBJ2-5,TGTGCCAGCTCACCGTTCGACAGGGGGGCGGAGACCCAGTACTTC,CASSPFDRGAETQYF
TRBD1,TRBV24-1,.,TRBJ2-5,TGTGCCACCAGTGAACCCGGGACAGGGGGCCGAGAGACCCAGTACTTC,CATSEPGTGGRETQYF
.,TRBV6-2/TRBV6-3,.,TRBJ2-7,TGTGCCAGCAGTTACGTTGGCCCCCTCCCGGGGCGATTCTACGAGCAGTACTTC,CASSYVGPLPGRFYEQYF
TRBD1,TRBV23-1,.,TRBJ2-1,TGCGCCAGCAGTCACGACCGGGACAGGGTTGCCAATGAGCAGTTCTTC,CASSHDRDRVANEQFF
.,TRBV7-9,.,TRBJ1-5,TGTGCCAGCAGCTTAACAGAAAATAGCAATCAGCCCCAGCATTTT,CASSLTENSNQPQHF
TRBD2,TRBV7-3,.,TRBJ2-2,TGTGCCAGCAGCCCCATGAGCGGGGGATCCACCGGGGAGCTGTTTTTT,CASSPMSGGSTGELFF
.,TRBV5-6,.,TRBJ1-5,TGTGCCAGCAGCGCCTCGACAGGTGGACTGACGGGCAATCAGCCCCAGCATTTT,CASSASTGGLTGNQPQHF